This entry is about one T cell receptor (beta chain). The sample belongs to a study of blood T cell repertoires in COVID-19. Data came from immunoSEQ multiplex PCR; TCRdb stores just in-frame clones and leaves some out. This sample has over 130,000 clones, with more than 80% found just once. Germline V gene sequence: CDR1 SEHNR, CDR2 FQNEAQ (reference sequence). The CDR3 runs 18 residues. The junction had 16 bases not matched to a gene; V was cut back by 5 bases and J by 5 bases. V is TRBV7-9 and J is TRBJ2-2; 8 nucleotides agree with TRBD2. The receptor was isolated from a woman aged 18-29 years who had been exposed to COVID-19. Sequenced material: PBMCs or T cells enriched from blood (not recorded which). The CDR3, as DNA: TGTGCCAGCAGCCCTAGATTCTCCGGGAGGGGTGGAACCGGGGAGCTGTTTTTT. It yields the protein CASSPRFSGRGGTGELFF.